Following are 30 T cell receptor beta chains from one sample sequenced in a study of T cells in localized non-small cell lung cancer (dated by TCRdb to 2019 to 2021). The library was produced with the immunoSEQ multiplex PCR assay. Imported from immuneACCESS, the table was reduced by TCRdb to in-frame sequences with V and J called. These copies leave out some clones; in studies compared against another copy, an unresolved V gene accounts for under half, and the cause of the remainder is not known. Present in this sample are tens of thousands of clones, around 94% of which were seen just once. Approximately 6.5% of the sample belongs to the ten largest clones. This specimen was peripheral blood, taken before any cancer treatment. The origin of the receptors is a female donor at least 60 years old with stage I lung adenocarcinoma.

This sequence joins TRBV5-1 and TRBJ1-1; perhaps TRBD1 as D (5 bases). Trimming took 2 bases from V and 3 from J, leaving 8 bases between them. The CDR3 spans 13 residues. The germline gives CDR1 SGHRS, CDR2 YFSETQ. CDR3 DNA: TGCGCCAGCAGCTTAGGACAAGACACTGAAGCTTTCTTT. Protein product: CASSLGQDTEAFF.

The genes are TRBV19 and TRBJ1-1, with unresolved D. The germline gives CDR1 LNHDA, CDR2 SQIVND (reference sequence). Trimming removed 3 bases from V and 1 base from J, with 12 bases in between. This CDR3 is built from 15 residues. CDR3 DNA: TGTGCCAGTAGTATTACCCCTGAGGGGAACACTGAAGCTTTCTTT. Translating gives CASSITPEGNTEAFF.

This rearrangement joins TRBV7-8 to TRBJ2-5; D is ambiguous. This CDR3 is 15 amino acids long. Germline CDR1 SGHVS, CDR2 FQNEAQ. V gave up 2 bases and J gave up 5 bases, with 15 bases separating them. The DNA of the CDR3 is TGTGCCAGCAGCTTAAGATCCGGGCAGGACGAGACCCAGTACTTC. Its translation: CASSLRSGQDETQYF.

This clone showed up just once. The chain joins TRBV18 to TRBJ2-2, with a weak D call TRBD2 (5 bases). The V end lost 3 bases, the J end lost 1 base, and 9 bases lay between the germline ends. The CDR3 extends over 15 amino acids. Germline lookup yields CDR1 KGHSH and CDR2 LQKENI. CDR3 sequence: CASSPTSLNTGELFF. The DNA for the CDR3 is TGTGCCAGCTCACCTACTAGTCTGAACACCGGGGAGCTGTTTTTT.

The chain links TRBV28 to TRBJ2-3; weak D call: TRBD1 (6 bases). Germline assignment: CDR1 MDHEN and CDR2 SYDVKM. The V end was cut by 5 bases, the J end by 6 bases, with 21 bases between. This CDR3 is built from 16 residues. The CDR3 nucleotides read TGTGCCAGCAGTGTGAATAGGGGGAAGGTTGGCGATACGCAGTATTTT. Translated: CASSVNRGKVGDTQYF.

The V call is TRBV6-5, the J call TRBJ1-4; D gene unclear. The ends were cut back, 0 bases at V and 7 bases at J, with 12 bases in the middle. The CDR3 covers 15 residues. The germline V gene encodes CDR1 MNHEY and CDR2 SVGAGI. For the CDR3, the DNA is TGTGCCAGCAGTTACTCGGCAGGTTCGGGTGAAAAACTGTTTTTT. Translation gives CASSYSAGSGEKLFF.

This clone has a single count. This chain connects TRBV25-1 to TRBJ1-4; D is possibly TRBD1 (6 bases). This CDR3 spans 15 amino acids. CDR1 is MGHDK and CDR2 is SYGVNS in the germline V gene. Trimming shortened V by 3 bases and J by 6 bases, and 14 bases separated the two germline ends. The CDR3 DNA follows: TGTGCCAGCAGTGATTCAGGGGCGGGTGATGAAAAACTGTTTTTT. It yields the protein CASSDSGAGDEKLFF.

CDR3: CASSFLDRDTEAFF. In DNA form, the CDR3 reads TGTGCCAGCAGTTTTCTGGACAGGGACACTGAAGCTTTCTTT. This chain joins TRBV28 and TRBJ1-1; TRBD1 matches at 8 bases. This CDR3 has 14 amino acids. The V gene end was trimmed by 3 bases and the J gene end by 3 bases; junction bases not matched to a gene: 3. Germline CDR1 is MDHEN and CDR2 is SYDVKM. The complete variable domain, with remaining parts taken from reference TRBV28 and TRBJ1-1, reads DVKVTQSSRYLVKRTGEKVFLECVQDMDHENMFWYRQDPGLGLRLIYFSYDVKMKEKGDIPEGYSVSREKKERFSLILESASTNQTSMYLCASSFLDRDTEAFFGQGTRLTVV.

The rearrangement joins TRBV27 to TRBJ1-2; TRBD1 agrees at 11 bases. CDR3 length equals 13 residues. Germline V gives CDR1 MNHEY, CDR2 SMNVEV (reference sequence). With 8 bases clipped from V and 2 bases from J, the junction kept 1 base outside the gene matches. CDR3 residues: CASGTGGNYGYTF. In DNA, the CDR3 is TGTGCCAGCGGGACAGGGGGGAACTATGGCTACACCTTC.

CDR3 sequence (DNA): TGTGCCAGCAGCTTGGGGACAGGGGTGAACACTGAAGCTTTCTTT. It encodes CASSLGTGVNTEAFF. This chain joins TRBV7-2 and TRBJ1-1; 10 bases match TRBD1. V shed 3 bases, J shed 0 bases, and the junction held 1 base outside the gene matches. This CDR3 spans 15 amino acids. Germline CDR1 and CDR2: SGHTA and FQGNSA.

The chain has TRBV10-1 and TRBJ2-2; 9 positions agree with TRBD1. CDR1 WNHNN and CDR2 SYGVQD come from the germline V gene (reference sequence). The CDR3 has 18 amino acids. J lost 4 bases, V lost 0 bases, and 9 bases had no gene match. CDR3 bases: TGCGCCAGCAGTGAGTCTGGTTTAGGACAGGGGAGCACCGGGGAGCTGTTTTTT. Amino acid sequence: CASSESGLGQGSTGELFF.

The rearrangement uses TRBV5-4 and TRBJ1-2; 8 bases map to TRBD1. Germline V lookup: CDR1 SGHNT, CDR2 YYREEE (reference sequence). CDR3 length equals 15 residues. V dropped 4 bases and J dropped 2; count of bases not matched to a gene: 7. CDR3 nucleotides: TGTGCCAGCAGCGGGGACAGGTACCCAAACTATGGCTACACCTTC. Residues: CASSGDRYPNYGYTF.

V is TRBV18 and J is TRBJ1-1; perhaps TRBD1 as D (5 bases). Per the germline V gene, CDR1 is KGHSH and CDR2 is LQKENI. Trimming took off 0 bases at V and 2 bases at J, with 10 bases between the two ends. The CDR3 covers 15 residues. DNA of the CDR3: TGTGCCAGCTCACCACCGTCTGGGGCAAACACTGAAGCTTTCTTT. This translates into CASSPPSGANTEAFF. Full variable domain (rest looked up from reference TRBV18 and TRBJ1-1): NAGVMQNPRHLVRRRGQEARLRCSPMKGHSHVYWYRQLPEEGLKFMVYLQKENIIDESGMPKERFSAEFPKEGPSILRIQQVVRGDSAAYFCASSPPSGANTEAFFGQGTRLTVV.

The chain combines TRBV7-9 with TRBJ1-6, with 10 bases identical to TRBD1. This CDR3 has 15 amino acids. Trimming took 5 bases from V and 9 from J; bases not matched to a gene: 7. Germline loops: CDR1 SEHNR, CDR2 FQNEAQ (reference sequence). The CDR3 DNA reads as TGTGCCAGCAGCCTTAGGCGGGACAGGGGTTCACCCCTCCACTTT. Amino acids: CASSLRRDRGSPLHF.

The chain carries TRBV6-1 and TRBJ2-1; tentatively, D is TRBD2 (6 bases). The germline V and J ends were trimmed by 8 bases and 2 bases, with 16 bases remaining between them. Germline-derived CDR1 and CDR2 are MNHNS and SASEGT. This CDR3 is 15 amino acids long. CDR3 in amino acids: CASGSEGGAYNEQFF. CDR3 DNA: TGTGCCAGCGGTTCAGAGGGAGGCGCCTACAATGAGCAGTTCTTC.

The chain combines TRBV28 with TRBJ1-2; D gene ambiguous. The CDR3 is 11 amino acids. Trimming left V 5 bases short and J 5 bases short, with 6 bases between. Germline V gene data show CDR1 as MDHEN and CDR2 as SYDVKM. In nucleotides, the CDR3 is TGTGCCAGCAGTACAGCGTATGGCTACACCTTC. Protein: CASSTAYGYTF.

The genes are TRBV29-1 and TRBJ2-1, with D possibly being TRBD1 (5 bases). This CDR3 is built from 11 residues. Germline-derived CDR1 and CDR2 are SQVTM and ANQGSEA. V dropped 6 bases and J dropped 9 bases, with 12 bases sitting between them. The CDR3: CSVRDWGEQFF. The CDR3 coding sequence is TGCAGCGTCAGGGATTGGGGTGAGCAGTTCTTC.

In DNA, the CDR3 is TGCGCCAGCAGCCTCCGGGACCCCAGAGATCCCCTCCACTTT. Amino acids: CASSLRDPRDPLHF. V is TRBV5-1 and J is TRBJ1-6; perhaps TRBD1 as D (5 bases). The CDR3 covers 14 residues. In germline, CDR1 is SGHRS, CDR2 YFSETQ. V lost 4 bases to trimming and J lost 13 bases, with 18 bases between them.

The CDR3 sequence: CASSMAGWSKETQYF. The CDR3 DNA is TGTGCCAGTAGTATGGCAGGGTGGTCGAAAGAGACCCAGTACTTC. This sequence joins TRBV19 and TRBJ2-5; weak D call: TRBD1 (5 bases). This CDR3 has 15 amino acids. V was trimmed by 3 bases and J by 3 bases, leaving 14 bases between them. Germline V gene data show CDR1 as LNHDA and CDR2 as SQIVND (reference sequence).

This chain connects TRBV7-7 to TRBJ2-3, with no clear D. V was pared by 5 bases and J by 2 bases, with 14 bases between. Germline V CDR1 and CDR2: SSHAT, FNYEAQ (reference sequence). The CDR3 runs 15 residues. The CDR3 DNA is TGTGCCAGCAGCCCCCGTCTAGGGCTCACAGATACGCAGTATTTT. Amino acid sequence: CASSPRLGLTDTQYF.

This sequence joins TRBV5-1 and TRBJ1-1; D gene unclear. V was clipped by 4 bases and J by 3 bases, with 13 bases between them. CDR3 length: 14 residues. From germline, CDR1 is SGHRS and CDR2 YFSETQ. The CDR3: CASSPLGFDTEAFF. For the CDR3, the DNA is TGCGCCAGCAGCCCGCTGGGGTTCGACACTGAAGCTTTCTTT.

The chain combines TRBV27 with TRBJ1-2; D not resolved. Germline V CDR1 and CDR2: MNHEY, SMNVEV (reference sequence). This CDR3 is 14 amino acids long. Trimming cost V 4 bases and J 7 bases, with 16 bases left between them. The CDR3 reads CASSSLGYIGGYTF. The DNA for the CDR3 is TGTGCCAGCAGTTCCTTGGGATATATAGGTGGCTACACCTTC.

Here the CDR3 reads CASSAPTGSGELFF. The DNA of the CDR3 is TGCGCCAGCAGCGCGCCGACAGGTTCCGGGGAGCTGTTTTTT. The chain joins TRBV5-1 to TRBJ2-2; tentative D call: TRBD1 (6 bases). The CDR3 loop spans 14 amino acids. Trimming pared 4 bases from V and 6 bases from J, leaving 13 bases between. The germline V gene has CDR1 SGHRS and CDR2 YFSETQ.

The chain employs TRBV6-5 and TRBJ2-7, with D possibly being TRBD1 or TRBD2 (6 bases each). V gave up 7 bases and J gave up 4 bases, with 14 bases separating them. CDR1 is MNHEY and CDR2 is SVGAGI in the germline V gene. CDR3 length: 13 amino acids. CDR3 DNA: TGTGCCAGCACTCGAGGGGGGAGGTACGAGCAGTACTTC. This encodes CASTRGGRYEQYF.

The chain has TRBV23-1 and TRBJ1-3; no clear D. TRBV23-1 is labeled an ORF, and its function is uncertain. V was shortened by 3 bases and J by 1 base, with 10 bases between the two germline ends. The CDR3 contains 15 residues. The CDR3 coding sequence is TGCGCCAGCAGTCAGGAAGGGAGATCTGGAAACACCATATATTTT. Protein product: CASSQEGRSGNTIYF.

CDR3: CASSPGRVPFTDTQYF. The CDR3 DNA sequence: TGTGCCAGCTCCCCCGGGAGGGTCCCGTTTACAGATACGCAGTATTTT. The chain uses TRBV28 and TRBJ2-3; 8 bases match TRBD2. The CDR3 covers 16 residues. The germline CDR1 and CDR2 sequences are MDHEN and SYDVKM. V was pared by 8 bases and J by 3 bases, with 13 bases of the junction left unmatched.

This chain joins TRBV19 and TRBJ1-3; no definite D call. Germline V gives CDR1 LNHDA, CDR2 SQIVND (reference sequence). This CDR3 region has 15 residues. Trimming pared 9 bases from V and 0 bases from J, leaving 15 bases between. CDR3 nucleotide sequence: TGTGCCAGCGGGATTTCAGCCACCTCTGGAAACACCATATATTTT. This encodes CASGISATSGNTIYF. The full variable domain, with the rest looked up from reference TRBV19 and TRBJ1-3, is DGGITQSPKYLFRKEGQNVTLSCEQNLNHDAMYWYRQDPGQGLRLIYYSQIVNDFQKGDIAEGYSVSREKKESFPLTVTSAQKNPTAFYLCASGISATSGNTIYFGEGSWLTVV.

This chain joins TRBV7-2 and TRBJ1-1, with TRBD1 matching over 8 bases. Germline V gene sequence: CDR1 SGHTA, CDR2 FQGNSA. The V segment lost 4 bases and the J segment 4 bases; nucleotides outside the gene matches: 8. The CDR3 loop spans 15 amino acids. Written as DNA, the CDR3 is TGTGCCAGCAGCTCATACGGACAGGGAGGCACTGAAGCTTTCTTT. It yields the protein CASSSYGQGGTEAFF.

This chain links TRBV28 with TRBJ1-3; 11 positions match TRBD1. Germline trimming cut 2 bases from V and 0 bases from J; bases unmatched to any gene: 3. The CDR3 has 17 amino acids. The V gene's germline CDR1 is MDHEN and CDR2 SYDVKM. This CDR3 is CASSLGQGANSGNTIYF. The CDR3 bases are TGTGCCAGCAGTTTAGGACAGGGGGCTAACTCTGGAAACACCATATATTTT.

The gene calls are TRBV18 and TRBJ1-2, with D uncertain. This CDR3 region has 14 residues. V was pared by 3 bases and J by 5 bases, with 13 bases between. CDR1 and CDR2 (germline): KGHSH, LQKENI. Here the CDR3 DNA reads TGTGCCAGCTCACCCCTGGCAGCGGGGTATGGCTACACCTTC. The encoded protein is CASSPLAAGYGYTF.